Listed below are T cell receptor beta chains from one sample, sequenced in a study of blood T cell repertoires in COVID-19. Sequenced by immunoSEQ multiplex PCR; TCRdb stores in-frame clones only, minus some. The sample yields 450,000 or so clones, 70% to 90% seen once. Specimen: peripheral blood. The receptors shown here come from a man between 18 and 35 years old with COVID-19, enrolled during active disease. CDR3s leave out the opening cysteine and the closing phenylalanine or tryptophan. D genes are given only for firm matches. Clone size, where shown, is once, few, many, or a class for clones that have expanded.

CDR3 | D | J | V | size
ASSSARQGNNEKLF | TRBD1 | TRBJ1-4 | TRBV28 | .
ASSFMAGAPQDTQY | TRBD2 | TRBJ2-3 | TRBV5-6 | .
ASSPGQHNSPLH | TRBD1 | TRBJ1-6 | TRBV7-3 | .
ASSLDSLLGPAAF | . | TRBJ1-1 | TRBV7-9 | .
ASSFAPAGSSYEQY | . | TRBJ2-7 | TRBV27 | .
ASSLVSGSGRTYNEQF | TRBD2 | TRBJ2-1 | TRBV11-2 | once
ASSLRGYSEAF | . | TRBJ1-1 | TRBV11-3 | .
SVLEGANYGYT | . | TRBJ1-2 | TRBV29-1 | once
ASSDSSGSYNEQF | . | TRBJ2-1 | TRBV6-4 | once
ASSEVPGYNEQF | . | TRBJ2-1 | TRBV6-1 | .
ASSPFEGGSEKLF | . | TRBJ1-4 | TRBV18 | .
ASSDHRDRGCNQPQH | TRBD1 | TRBJ1-5 | TRBV6-4 | .
ASSVNYEQY | . | TRBJ2-7 | TRBV2 | .
ASSADRGNQPQH | TRBD1 | TRBJ1-5 | TRBV2 | .
ASSFDSTEQY | . | TRBJ2-7 | TRBV7-9 | .
ASSLGLAGGHYNEQF | TRBD2 | TRBJ2-1 | TRBV5-4 | .
ATSSGLPGLAQGITQY | TRBD2 | TRBJ2-3 | TRBV15 | .
ASRQGADTQY | . | TRBJ2-3 | TRBV2 | .
ASSLRPSGRFETQY | TRBD2 | TRBJ2-5 | TRBV7-9 | .
ASSPRDRGYRSQETQY | TRBD1 | TRBJ2-5 | TRBV18 | once
ASSLIADDNEQF | . | TRBJ2-1 | TRBV6-5 | .
ASSLDKNTEAF | . | TRBJ1-1 | TRBV5-1 | .
ASIDSVGGSPGEQY | . | TRBJ2-7 | TRBV5-1 | .